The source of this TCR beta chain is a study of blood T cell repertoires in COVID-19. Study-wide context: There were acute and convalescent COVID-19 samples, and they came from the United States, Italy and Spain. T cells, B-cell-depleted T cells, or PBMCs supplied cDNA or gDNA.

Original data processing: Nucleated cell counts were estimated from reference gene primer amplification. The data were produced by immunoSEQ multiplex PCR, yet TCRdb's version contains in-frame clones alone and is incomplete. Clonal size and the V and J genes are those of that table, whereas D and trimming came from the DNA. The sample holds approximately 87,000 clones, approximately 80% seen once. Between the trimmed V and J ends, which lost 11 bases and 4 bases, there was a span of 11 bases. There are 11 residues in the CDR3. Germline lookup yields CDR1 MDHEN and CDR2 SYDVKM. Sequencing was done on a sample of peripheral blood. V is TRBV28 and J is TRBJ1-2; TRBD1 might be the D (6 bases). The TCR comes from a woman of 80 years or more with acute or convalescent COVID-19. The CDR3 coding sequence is TGTGCCGTCGGACAGTCCTATGGCTACACCTTC. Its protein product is CAVGQSYGYTF.